This note documents a single TCR beta chain sequence. Antigen specificity is unknown. Possible read error: a much larger clone is one base away. This specimen comes from a study of T cells after yellow fever vaccination. Study-wide context: Some fractions had low cell numbers, and these were prepared with SMART-Seq v4 Ultra Low Input. Whole-study findings and limits: Among primary-vaccination clones, most reappeared after the booster, at almost 98% for CD4 and about 90% for CD8.

CDR1 is SNHLY, CDR2 FYNNEI, per germline. The CDR3 totals 13 residues. UMIs and a universal primer site were added when TCR cDNA was made by 5'RACE template switching. TCRdb reprocessed the 5' RACE reads with MiXCR, giving one entry per CDR3 protein. Of approximately 260,000 distinct CDR3 sequences in the sample, about 5.2% were seen once. The origin of this receptor is a man aged 18 to 29 who received the YFV17D yellow fever vaccine. The J gene is TRBJ2-3, the V gene TRBV2; possible D gene TRBD2, 5 bases. The specimen was CD4+ T cells sorted from PBMCs, collected on the day of the yellow fever booster vaccination. The CDR3 DNA follows: TGTGCCAGCATGCGGGCTAGCACAGATACGAAGTATTTT. Translated: CASMRASTDTKYF. Complete variable domain (other parts from reference TRBV2 and TRBJ2-3): EPEVTQTPSHQVTQMGQEVILRCVPISNHLYFYWYRQILGQKVEFLVSFYNNEISEKSEIFDDQFSVERPDGSNFTLKIRSTKLEDSAMYFCASMRASTDTKYFGPGTRLTVL.